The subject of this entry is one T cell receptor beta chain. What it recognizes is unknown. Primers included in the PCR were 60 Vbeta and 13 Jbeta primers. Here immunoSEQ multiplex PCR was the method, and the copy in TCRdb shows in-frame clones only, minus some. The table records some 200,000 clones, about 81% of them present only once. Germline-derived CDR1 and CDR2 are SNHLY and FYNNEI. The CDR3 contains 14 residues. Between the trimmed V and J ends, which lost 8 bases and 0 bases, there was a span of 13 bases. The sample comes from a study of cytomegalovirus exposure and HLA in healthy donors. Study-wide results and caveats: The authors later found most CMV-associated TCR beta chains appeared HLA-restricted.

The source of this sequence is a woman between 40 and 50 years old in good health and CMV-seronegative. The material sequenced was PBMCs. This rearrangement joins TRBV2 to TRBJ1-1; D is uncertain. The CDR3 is CASGRGIMNTEAFF. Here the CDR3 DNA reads TGTGCCAGCGGTAGAGGGATCATGAACACTGAAGCTTTCTTT. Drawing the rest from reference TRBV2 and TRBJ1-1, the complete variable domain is EPEVTQTPSHQVTQMGQEVILRCVPISNHLYFYWYRQILGQKVEFLVSFYNNEISEKSEIFDDQFSVERPDGSNFTLKIRSTKLEDSAMYFCASGRGIMNTEAFFGQGTRLTVV.